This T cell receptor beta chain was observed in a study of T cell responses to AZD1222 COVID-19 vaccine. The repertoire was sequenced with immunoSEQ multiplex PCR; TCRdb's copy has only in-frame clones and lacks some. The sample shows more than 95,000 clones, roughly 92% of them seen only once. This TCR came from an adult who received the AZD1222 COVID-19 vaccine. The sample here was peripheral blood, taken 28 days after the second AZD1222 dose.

CDR3 sequence reads: CASSLGRALSGNTIYF. The CDR3 DNA sequence: TGTGCCAGCAGTTTGGGAAGGGCGCTGTCTGGAAACACCATATATTTT. V gene TRBV28 combines with J gene TRBJ1-3; D remains ambiguous. Between the trimmed V and J ends, which lost 3 bases and 1 base, there was a span of 13 bases. CDR3 length: 16 residues. The V gene's germline CDR1 is MDHEN and CDR2 SYDVKM.